Listed below are T cell receptor beta chains from one sample, sequenced in a study. One entry per CDR3 protein, called by TCRdb with MiXCR from the RT-PCR reads. The sample has around 700,000 distinct CDR3 sequences; about 14% are singletons. Input material: memory CD4+ T cells from blood. All receptors derive from a female donor in good health, serving as a healthy control. The CDR3 runs from the conserved cysteine through the conserved F or W. The D gene is left open where the match is weak. The size of a clone is reported for some rows only, either as once, few or many, or as a class for expanded clones.

TRBV18	TRBJ1-1	NA	many	CASSPTGHKNTEAFF	TGTGCCAGCTCACCCACGGGACACAAGAACACTGAAGCTTTCTTT
TRBV3-1	TRBJ1-1	NA	few	CASSPTQTRLNTEAFF	TGTGCCAGCAGCCCAACCCAGACACGGTTGAACACTGAAGCTTTCTTT
TRBV20-1	TRBJ1-2	NA	NA	CSARHVSTGGYTF	TGCAGTGCTAGACATGTTTCCACGGGTGGCTACACCTTC
TRBV9	TRBJ2-7	NA	few	CASSGPNREYEQYF	TGTGCCAGCAGCGGCCCGAACAGGGAATACGAGCAGTACTTC
TRBV5-1	TRBJ2-7	TRBD2	few	CASSLLPGQEGTSRSYEQYF	TGCGCCAGCAGCTTGTTGCCGGGACAAGAAGGGACTAGCCGATCCTACGAGCAGTACTTC
TRBV7-2	TRBJ2-1	TRBD2	many	CASSLRLARVGNEQFF	TGTGCCAGCAGCTTGCGACTAGCTCGAGTTGGTAATGAGCAGTTCTTC
TRBV7-3	TRBJ2-3	TRBD2	NA	CASSLNLAGGADTQYF	TGTGCCAGCAGCTTAAACCTAGCGGGAGGGGCAGATACGCAGTATTTT
TRBV5-8	TRBJ1-5	TRBD1	NA	CASSTGQGYAQPQHF	TGTGCCAGCAGCACCGGACAGGGTTATGCTCAGCCCCAGCATTTT
TRBV27	TRBJ2-1	NA	many	CASMGPFSGPNEQFF	TGTGCCAGCATGGGCCCATTTTCGGGTCCCAATGAGCAGTTCTTC
TRBV7-2	TRBJ1-1	TRBD1	few	CASSRQGPDRGTTFF	TGTGCCAGCAGCCGCCAAGGTCCTGACAGGGGAACAACTTTCTTT
TRBV11-3	TRBJ2-5	NA	NA	CASSYGVGETQYF	TGTGCCAGCAGCTACGGGGTGGGAGAGACCCAGTACTTC
TRBV4-3	TRBJ1-1	NA	NA	CASSQVWGDTEAFF	TGCGCCAGCAGCCAAGTATGGGGGGACACTGAAGCTTTCTTT
TRBV24-1	TRBJ2-1	TRBD1	NA	CATSPAWGQGVKTYNEQFF	TGTGCCACCAGTCCCGCGTGGGGACAGGGCGTGAAGACCTACAATGAGCAGTTCTTC
TRBV7-3	TRBJ2-2	NA	few	CASSRDRTDPTGELFF	TGTGCCAGCAGCCGCGACAGGACTGATCCTACCGGGGAGCTGTTTTTT
TRBV5-1	TRBJ2-5	TRBD2	many	CASRPSGGRETQYF	TGCGCCAGCAGGCCTAGCGGGGGGCGAGAGACCCAGTACTTC
TRBV28	TRBJ2-6	NA	NA	CASSTPTRANVLTF	TGTGCCAGCAGTACCCCCACTAGGGCCAACGTCCTGACTTTC
TRBV28	TRBJ2-7	NA	NA	CASSLYSRLLAITGSYEQYF	TGTGCCAGCAGTTTGTATAGCCGTCTACTAGCCATTACTGGGTCTTACGAGCAGTACTTC
TRBV27	TRBJ2-7	TRBD1	NA	CASSLNGQDYEQYF	TGTGCCAGCAGTTTAAACGGACAGGACTACGAGCAGTACTTC
TRBV6-2/TRBV6-3	TRBJ2-7	TRBD1	NA	CASSSGQGEFYEQYF	TGTGCCAGCAGCAGCGGACAGGGCGAATTCTACGAGCAGTACTTC
TRBV9	TRBJ1-1	TRBD1	NA	CASSVATGVATEAFF	TGTGCCAGCAGCGTAGCTACAGGGGTGGCCACTGAAGCTTTCTTT
TRBV7-9	TRBJ2-5	NA	few	CASSPTASVETQYF	TGTGCCAGCAGCCCTACCGCTAGCGTGGAGACCCAGTACTTC
TRBV12-3/TRBV12-4	TRBJ1-1	NA	NA	CASHSAGVTEAFF	TGTGCCAGTCATAGTGCAGGGGTGACTGAAGCTTTCTTT
TRBV6-2/TRBV6-3	TRBJ1-1	NA	NA	CASLGHQNTEAFF	TGTGCCAGCCTGGGACACCAGAACACTGAAGCTTTCTTT
TRBV6-1	TRBJ1-1	NA	few	CASSDRVGLNTEAFF	TGTGCCAGCAGTGACAGAGTAGGGCTGAACACTGAAGCTTTCTTT
TRBV12-3/TRBV12-4	TRBJ1-5	NA	few	CASSFQKLANQPQHF	TGTGCCAGCAGTTTCCAGAAACTAGCCAATCAGCCCCAGCATTTT
TRBV18	TRBJ2-5	NA	NA	CASSPLGQSQETQYF	TGTGCCAGCTCACCACTGGGGCAGTCCCAAGAGACCCAGTACTTC
TRBV11-2	TRBJ2-5	NA	few	CASSWDTTQETQYF	TGTGCCAGCAGCTGGGACACGACCCAAGAGACCCAGTACTTC
TRBV27	TRBJ2-5	TRBD1	few	CASRQQGSETQYF	TGTGCCAGCAGGCAACAGGGGTCGGAGACCCAGTACTTC
TRBV5-1	TRBJ2-1	TRBD1	few	CASAQGGGDNEQFF	TGCGCCAGCGCACAAGGGGGCGGAGACAATGAGCAGTTCTTC
TRBV5-5	TRBJ2-5	NA	NA	CASSLGGQQKTQYF	TGTGCCAGCAGCTTGGGAGGGCAGCAAAAGACCCAGTACTTC
TRBV7-2	TRBJ1-2	NA	few	CASSLLQGPYGYTF	TGTGCCAGCAGCTTACTCCAGGGCCCCTATGGCTACACCTTC
TRBV27	TRBJ1-6	NA	few	CASSFREFSYNSPLHF	TGTGCCAGCAGTTTCAGGGAGTTCTCCTATAATTCACCCCTCCACTTT
TRBV5-4	TRBJ1-1	NA	NA	CASSFTDTEAFF	TGTGCCAGCAGCTTCACCGACACTGAAGCTTTCTTT
TRBV13	TRBJ1-1	NA	NA	CASSSYGAMNTEAFF	TGTGCCAGCAGCTCCTACGGGGCCATGAACACTGAAGCTTTCTTT
TRBV25-1	TRBJ2-3	NA	few	CASSEFQAIDTQYF	TGTGCCAGCAGTGAATTCCAGGCAATAGATACGCAGTATTTT
TRBV12-3/TRBV12-4	TRBJ1-1	NA	NA	CASSVQGVNTEAFF	TGTGCCAGCAGTGTCCAGGGAGTGAACACTGAAGCTTTCTTT
TRBV20-1	TRBJ2-1	NA	many	CSATRVRNEQFF	TGCAGTGCTACCAGGGTTCGCAATGAGCAGTTCTTC
TRBV20-1	TRBJ2-1	NA	NA	CSARKWGESYNEQFF	TGCAGTGCTCGAAAGTGGGGGGAATCCTACAATGAGCAGTTCTTC
TRBV3-1	TRBJ2-3	TRBD2	few	CASSQETSGASDTQYF	TGTGCCAGCAGCCAAGAGACTAGCGGGGCTTCAGATACGCAGTATTTT
TRBV10-3	TRBJ1-2	NA	many	CAIEEAGEGYTF	TGTGCCATCGAAGAGGCAGGGGAGGGCTACACCTTC
TRBV5-1	TRBJ2-7	TRBD1	few	CASSAGQGVSYEQYF	TGCGCCAGCAGCGCGGGACAGGGGGTCTCCTACGAGCAGTACTTC